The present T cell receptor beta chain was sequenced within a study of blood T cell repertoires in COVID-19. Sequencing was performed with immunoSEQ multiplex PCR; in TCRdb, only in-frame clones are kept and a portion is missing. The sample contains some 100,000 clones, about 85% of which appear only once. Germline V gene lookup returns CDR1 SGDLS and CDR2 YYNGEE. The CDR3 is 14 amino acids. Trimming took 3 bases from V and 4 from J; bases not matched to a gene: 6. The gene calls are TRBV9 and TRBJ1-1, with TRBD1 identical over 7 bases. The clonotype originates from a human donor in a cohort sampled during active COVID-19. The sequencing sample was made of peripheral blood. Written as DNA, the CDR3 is TGTGCCAGCAGCGCCCAGGACAGGCTCACTGAAGCTTTCTTT. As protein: CASSAQDRLTEAFF.